Listed below are T cell receptor beta chains from one sample, sequenced in a study of blood T cell repertoires in COVID-19. Profiled with immunoSEQ multiplex PCR; TCRdb holds only in-frame clones, not every one. The table lists about 120,000 clones, around 78% of them singletons. The specimen was peripheral blood. Receptors were obtained from a man between 25 and 39 years old with acute or convalescent COVID-19. Each CDR3 is given with its conserved first and last residue. D genes are given only for firm matches. Rows give clone size only sometimes, using once, few, many, or a class for an expanded clone.

v_call	d_call	clone_size	j_call	cdr3_aa	cdr3_nt
TRBV15	NA	NA	TRBJ2-7	CATSRDVGSEQYF	TGTGCCACCAGCAGAGATGTGGGGAGCGAGCAGTACTTC
TRBV4-3	TRBD1	NA	TRBJ1-2	CASSQERDRGTGGYTF	TGCGCCAGCAGCCAAGAGAGGGACAGGGGGACGGGGGGCTACACCTTC
TRBV5-1	TRBD1	once	TRBJ2-3	CASSSKYRDRGLDTQYF	TGCGCCAGCAGCTCCAAATATCGCGACAGGGGGCTCGATACGCAGTATTTT
TRBV5-1	NA	NA	TRBJ2-1	CASSLVGENNEQFF	TGCGCCAGCAGCTTGGTGGGAGAAAACAATGAGCAGTTCTTC
TRBV20-1	TRBD1	few	TRBJ1-4	CSASRQGGYEKLFF	TGCAGTGCTAGTCGACAGGGGGGTTATGAAAAACTGTTTTTT
TRBV10-2	NA	NA	TRBJ1-1	CASTGGGTEAFF	TGCGCCAGCACCGGGGGGGGCACTGAAGCTTTCTTT
TRBV7-2	TRBD1	once	TRBJ1-6	CASSLTGTDNSPLHF	TGTGCCAGCAGTTTGACCGGGACAGATAATTCACCCCTCCACTTT
TRBV12-3/TRBV12-4	NA	NA	TRBJ1-1	CASRTTIQAFF	TGTGCCAGCAGAACAACAATTCAAGCTTTCTTT
TRBV4-1	TRBD2	NA	TRBJ2-1	CASSQPLAGGPSDEQFF	TGCGCCAGCAGCCAGCCCCTAGCGGGGGGCCCCTCCGATGAGCAGTTCTTC
TRBV2	NA	few	TRBJ1-2	CASSEAAANYGYTF	TGTGCCAGCAGTGAAGCGGCCGCTAACTATGGCTACACCTTC
TRBV11-3	TRBD1	NA	TRBJ2-7	CASSLAGTAIYEQYF	TGTGCCAGCAGCTTAGCCGGGACAGCCATCTACGAGCAGTACTTC
TRBV5-4	NA	NA	TRBJ2-3	CASSRGYTDTQYF	TGTGCCAGCAGCAGAGGATACACAGATACGCAGTATTTT
TRBV19	TRBD1	NA	TRBJ2-1	CASSFGQGLYEQFF	TGTGCCAGTAGTTTTGGACAGGGTTTATATGAGCAGTTCTTC
TRBV14	TRBD1	NA	TRBJ1-2	CASSLTGNYYGYTF	TGTGCCAGCAGCCTGACAGGGAACTACTATGGCTACACCTTC
TRBV6-5	TRBD2	NA	TRBJ2-1	CASSLAGPPNNEQFF	TGTGCCAGCAGTCTAGCGGGGCCGCCCAACAATGAGCAGTTCTTC
TRBV19	NA	NA	TRBJ1-1	CASYDRHGGTEAFF	TGTGCCAGTTATGACAGGCATGGTGGCACTGAAGCTTTCTTT
TRBV29-1	TRBD1	NA	TRBJ1-3	CSAGDRGTGNTIYF	TGCAGCGCCGGCGACAGGGGTACTGGAAACACCATATATTTT
TRBV19	NA	once	TRBJ1-4	CASSSHRGTIEKLFF	TGTGCCAGTAGTAGTCATAGGGGGACAATTGAAAAACTGTTTTTT
TRBV9	NA	NA	TRBJ2-3	CASSVGNRESTDTQYF	TGTGCCAGCAGCGTGGGGAACAGGGAATCGACAGATACGCAGTATTTT
TRBV19	TRBD1	NA	TRBJ1-4	CASSVLGTANEKLFF	TGTGCCAGTAGTGTGCTCGGGACAGCTAATGAAAAACTGTTTTTT
TRBV4-3	NA	NA	TRBJ2-2	CASSQDVGHPPGELFF	TGCGCCAGCAGCCAAGACGTTGGGCACCCCCCCGGGGAGCTGTTTTTT
TRBV9	TRBD2	NA	TRBJ2-1	CASSVALTSGGANEQFF	TGTGCCAGCAGCGTAGCGTTGACTAGCGGGGGGGCAAATGAGCAGTTCTTC
TRBV4-1	NA	NA	TRBJ1-2	CASSRLQGSYGYTF	TGCGCCAGCAGCCGTTTACAGGGATCCTATGGCTACACCTTC
TRBV11-2	TRBD2	NA	TRBJ2-1	CASSLAQTSGNNEQFF	TGTGCCAGCAGCCTGGCACAGACTAGCGGCAACAATGAGCAGTTCTTC
TRBV30	TRBD1	NA	TRBJ1-1	CLGTGKEVTEAFF	TGCCTCGGGACAGGCAAGGAGGTGACTGAAGCTTTCTTT
TRBV28	TRBD1	NA	TRBJ1-5	CASSLHGQGGSNQPQHF	TGTGCCAGCAGTTTACACGGACAGGGAGGTAGCAATCAGCCCCAGCATTTT
TRBV5-4	NA	once	TRBJ2-2	CASSWSVSPSTGELFF	TGTGCCAGCAGCTGGTCAGTTTCTCCCTCGACCGGGGAGCTGTTTTTT
TRBV6-4	TRBD2	NA	TRBJ2-1	CASSNTDAGGNEQFF	TGTGCCAGCAGTAACACCGACGCGGGGGGCAATGAGCAGTTCTTC
TRBV6-5	TRBD1	NA	TRBJ1-1	CASRLTGAPEAFF	TGTGCCAGCAGATTGACAGGGGCCCCTGAAGCTTTCTTT
TRBV25-1	TRBD1	NA	TRBJ2-3	CASIDRADTQYF	TGTGCCAGCATCGACAGGGCAGATACGCAGTATTTT
TRBV7-9	NA	NA	TRBJ1-5	CASSQSGGNQPQHF	TGTGCCAGCAGCCAATCAGGGGGCAATCAGCCCCAGCATTTT
TRBV10-3	NA	NA	TRBJ1-1	CAISENPGLMNTEAFF	TGTGCCATCAGTGAAAACCCAGGGCTCATGAACACTGAAGCTTTCTTT
TRBV19	NA	NA	TRBJ1-1	CASILMGGTEAFF	TGTGCCAGTATCCTCATGGGGGGCACTGAAGCTTTCTTT
TRBV7-9	NA	NA	TRBJ2-7	CASSREARYEQYF	TGTGCCAGCAGCCGGGAAGCCCGCTACGAGCAGTACTTC
TRBV9	NA	NA	TRBJ2-3	CASSAIQGGATDTQYF	TGTGCCAGCAGCGCAATACAGGGTGGGGCCACAGATACGCAGTATTTT
TRBV5-4	TRBD2	few	TRBJ2-5	CASRTGGARETQYF	TGTGCCAGCAGGACCGGGGGGGCGAGGGAGACCCAGTACTTC
TRBV29-1	NA	NA	TRBJ1-2	CSVEETGNYGYTF	TGCAGCGTTGAAGAAACAGGGAACTATGGCTACACCTTC
TRBV3-1/TRBV3-2	NA	NA	TRBJ2-3	CASRPTLGGTDTQYF	TGTGCCAGCAGACCTACTCTTGGGGGCACGGATACGCAGTATTTT
TRBV10-1	NA	NA	TRBJ1-4	CASSPGTREKLFF	TGCGCCAGCAGTCCCGGGACAAGGGAAAAACTGTTTTTT
TRBV30	TRBD2	NA	TRBJ2-3	CAWSSGRADTQYF	TGTGCCTGGTCAAGCGGGAGGGCAGATACGCAGTATTTT
TRBV3-1/TRBV3-2	TRBD1	once	TRBJ1-1	CASSPTGAGGLEAFF	TGTGCCAGCAGCCCGACGGGGGCAGGGGGATTGGAAGCTTTCTTT
TRBV10-2	TRBD2	NA	TRBJ2-1	CASSESGLAVYNEQFF	TGCGCCAGCAGTGAGTCGGGACTAGCCGTATACAATGAGCAGTTCTTC
TRBV27	NA	NA	TRBJ1-2	CASRREDYGYTF	TGTGCCAGCAGGCGGGAGGACTATGGCTACACCTTC
TRBV7-9	NA	NA	TRBJ2-3	CASSAIADTQYF	TGTGCCAGCAGCGCCATCGCGGATACGCAGTATTTT
TRBV13	NA	NA	TRBJ1-3	CASSLRGLDGNTIYF	TGTGCCAGCAGCTTAAGGGGTTTAGACGGAAACACCATATATTTT
TRBV7-3	TRBD1	NA	TRBJ1-2	CASSFTGDYGYTF	TGTGCCAGCAGCTTTACAGGGGACTATGGCTACACCTTC
TRBV7-2	TRBD2	NA	TRBJ2-1	CASSFGGDYNEQFF	TGTGCCAGCAGCTTCGGGGGGGACTACAATGAGCAGTTCTTC
TRBV9	TRBD1	NA	TRBJ1-2	CASSVDGQGYGYTF	TGTGCCAGCAGCGTAGATGGACAGGGGTACGGCTACACCTTC
TRBV7-6	NA	NA	TRBJ2-6	CASSLGRQASSGANVLTF	TGTGCCAGCAGCTTAGGCCGACAGGCTTCCTCTGGGGCCAACGTCCTGACTTTC
TRBV6-6	TRBD1	NA	TRBJ1-6	CASSYRGPHSPLHF	TGTGCCAGCAGTTATAGGGGGCCTCATTCACCCCTCCACTTT
TRBV20-1	NA	few	TRBJ1-2	CSAPFTGGYTF	TGCAGTGCCCCGTTCACAGGAGGCTACACCTTC
TRBV6-2/TRBV6-3	NA	NA	TRBJ2-7	CASSYSLGSYEQYF	TGTGCCAGCAGTTATAGCCTGGGCTCCTACGAGCAGTACTTC
TRBV30	NA	few	TRBJ1-6	CAWSRDGGLALHF	TGTGCCTGGAGTAGGGACGGGGGTCTTGCCCTCCACTTT
TRBV4-3	NA	NA	TRBJ2-4	CASSQDTELASKYF	TGCGCCAGCAGCCAAGATACCGAACTAGCTTCTAAGTACTTC
TRBV2	TRBD1	NA	TRBJ2-1	CATHTGDEQFF	TGTGCCACCCATACAGGGGATGAGCAGTTCTTC